This passage covers 8 T cell receptor beta chains from one sample sequenced in a study of T cell responses to AZD1222 COVID-19 vaccine (dated by TCRdb to about 2021). The method was the immunoSEQ multiplex PCR assay. TCRdb stores this immuneACCESS table with in-frame sequences only. Part of the clones is absent; in the studies checked, under half of the shortfall reflects unresolved V genes, and no reason is known for the rest. Here the sample has about 120,000 clones; 75% to 90% occur a single time. About 8.5% of the sample lies in the top ten. This sample's time point label indicates: baseline before first vaccination. Sequenced here: peripheral blood, sampled on day 0 of AZD1222 vaccination. These receptors were collected from an adult in good health.

The V gene is TRBV11-1, the J gene TRBJ2-5; 11 bases match TRBD1. The CDR3 totals 14 residues. The V segment lost 3 bases and the J segment 5 bases; nucleotides outside the gene matches: 2. CDR1 is SGHAT and CDR2 is FQDESV in the germline V gene (reference sequence). The CDR3 spells CASSFGDRGETQYF. The CDR3 region has the DNA TGTGCCAGCAGCTTTGGGGACAGGGGGGAGACCCAGTACTTC.

V is TRBV7-9 and J is TRBJ2-7, with 7 bases matching TRBD1. V lost 3 bases, J lost 2 bases, and 4 bases stayed unmatched. The CDR3 totals 14 residues. CDR1 and CDR2 from the germline V gene are SEHNR and FQNEAQ (reference sequence). CDR3 region: CASSLTGTPYEQYF. The CDR3 DNA sequence: TGTGCCAGCAGCTTGACAGGGACCCCCTACGAGCAGTACTTC.

The chain recombines TRBV5-1 with TRBJ2-5, with D hard to call. V was trimmed by 6 bases and J by 3 bases, leaving 12 bases between them. CDR1 is SGHRS, CDR2 YFSETQ, per germline. The CDR3 is made up of 13 amino acids. CDR3 nucleotide sequence: TGCGCCAGCACGACCACCCCCAAAGAGACCCAGTACTTC. Its translation is CASTTTPKETQYF. Supplemented by reference TRBV5-1 and TRBJ2-5, the full variable domain reads KAGVTQTPRYLIKTRGQQVTLSCSPISGHRSVSWYQQTPGQGLQFLFEYFSETQRNKGNFPGRFSGRQFSNSRSEMNVSTLELGDSALYLCASTTTPKETQYFGPGTRLLVL.

The chain carries TRBV19 and TRBJ2-7; 13 bases line up with TRBD2. Germline loops: CDR1 LNHDA, CDR2 SQIVND (reference sequence). The CDR3 loop spans 16 amino acids. V gave up 5 bases and J gave up 4 bases; unmatched junction bases: 8. In DNA, the CDR3 is TGTGCCAGTAGTCCCAGTGGGACTAGCGGGGTGTACGAGCAGTACTTC. Translating it yields CASSPSGTSGVYEQYF.

The rearrangement joins TRBV28 to TRBJ1-1; 7 nucleotides agree with TRBD1. In germline, CDR1 is MDHEN, CDR2 SYDVKM. V lost 2 bases, J lost 1 base, and 7 bases stayed unmatched. The CDR3 spans 16 residues. CDR3 DNA sequence: TGTGCCAGCAGTTTAATTATGGACAGGCCGAACACTGAAGCTTTCTTT. Encoded protein: CASSLIMDRPNTEAFF.

The V and J genes are TRBV27 and TRBJ1-2; D possibly corresponds to TRBD1 (6 bases). This CDR3 is built from 13 residues. Germline V gene sequence: CDR1 MNHEY, CDR2 SMNVEV (reference sequence). The V and J ends lost 4 bases and 7 bases respectively, with 13 bases between them. The CDR3 DNA reads as TGTGCCAGCAGTTCAACAGGGTCGGGTGGCTACACCTTC. Translation gives CASSSTGSGGYTF.

V is TRBV4-1 and J is TRBJ2-3, with 8 bases matching TRBD1. The J segment lost 0 bases and the V segment lost 0 bases, leaving 5 bases of the junction unmatched. This CDR3 has 17 residues. Germline CDR1 MGHRA, CDR2 YSYEKL. The CDR3 sequence: CASSQDRGQASTDTQYF. Here the CDR3 DNA reads TGCGCCAGCAGCCAAGATCGGGGACAGGCTAGCACAGATACGCAGTATTTT.

The V gene is TRBV21-1, the J gene TRBJ2-2; the table calls TRBD2, which could not be checked here. TRBV21-1 represents a pseudogene. CDR3 length: 18 residues. The CDR3 bases are TGTGCCAGCAGCGTCGGGACTAGCGGGAGTATAAACACCGGGGAGCTGTTTTTT. This encodes CASSVGTSGSINTGELFF.